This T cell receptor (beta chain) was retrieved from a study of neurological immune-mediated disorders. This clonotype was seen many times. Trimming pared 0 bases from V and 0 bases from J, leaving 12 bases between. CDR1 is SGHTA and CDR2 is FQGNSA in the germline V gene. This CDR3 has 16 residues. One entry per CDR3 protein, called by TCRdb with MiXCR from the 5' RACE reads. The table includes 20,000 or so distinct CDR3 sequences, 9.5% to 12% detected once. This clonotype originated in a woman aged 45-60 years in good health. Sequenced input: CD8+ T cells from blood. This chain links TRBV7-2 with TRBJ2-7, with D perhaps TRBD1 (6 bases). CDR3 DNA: TGTGCCAGCAGCTTAGCGACAGGAATGAGCTCCTACGAGCAGTACTTC. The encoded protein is CASSLATGMSSYEQYF.